Listed below are T cell receptor beta chains from one sample, sequenced in a study of blood T cell repertoires in COVID-19. Clones were read by immunoSEQ multiplex PCR, and TCRdb kept only the in-frame ones, dropping some. The sample holds 300,000 to 400,000 clones, approximately 86% seen once. The specimen sequenced was peripheral blood. These receptors were collected from a human donor in a cohort sampled during active COVID-19. CDR3s include the opening cysteine and the closing phenylalanine or tryptophan. The D gene is left open where the match is weak. Rows give clone size only sometimes, using once, few, many, or a class for an expanded clone.

D: TRBD1
V: TRBV5-6
size: few
J: TRBJ1-5
DNA: TGTGCCAGCAGCTTCGGGACAGGGGGATACCCCAATCAGCCCCAGCATTTT
CDR3: CASSFGTGGYPNQPQHF

D: TRBD2
V: TRBV27
size: .
J: TRBJ2-7
DNA: TGTGCCAGCAGTCCCAGACCGGGAGGGCCCGGGGAGCAGTACTTC
CDR3: CASSPRPGGPGEQYF

D: TRBD2
V: TRBV25-1
size: few
J: TRBJ2-7
DNA: TGTGCCAGCCCCCCGGCGGGGGGAGCGGGCGAGCAGTACTTC
CDR3: CASPPAGGAGEQYF

D: .
V: TRBV5-1
size: .
J: TRBJ2-3
DNA: TGCGCCAGCAGCACCAGGGTTGGCCGGAATACGCAGTATTTT
CDR3: CASSTRVGRNTQYF

D: TRBD1
V: TRBV2
size: .
J: TRBJ2-1
DNA: TGTGCCAGCAGTGGTGGGCAGGGGGCTTGGGATGAGCAGTTCTTC
CDR3: CASSGGQGAWDEQFF

D: .
V: TRBV24-1
size: .
J: TRBJ1-6
DNA: TGTGCCACCAGTGATGCGGGGCGGAATTCACCCCTCCACTTT
CDR3: CATSDAGRNSPLHF

D: TRBD1
V: TRBV7-2
size: .
J: TRBJ1-1
DNA: TGTGCCAGCAGCTCTAGTGCGGGACAGTACACTGAAGCTTTCTTT
CDR3: CASSSSAGQYTEAFF

D: .
V: TRBV19
size: .
J: TRBJ2-7
DNA: TGTGCCAGTAGCCAATACGCTGGAATGGAGCGGGCCGCAACCTACGAGCAGTACTTC
CDR3: CASSQYAGMERAATYEQYF

D: .
V: TRBV5-1
size: .
J: TRBJ2-5
DNA: TGCGCCAGCAGTCAACTAGGCGCGGAGACCCAGTACTTC
CDR3: CASSQLGAETQYF

D: .
V: TRBV5-1
size: .
J: TRBJ1-1
DNA: TGCGCCAGCAGCTTTAGTCAAAACACTGAAGCTTTCTTT
CDR3: CASSFSQNTEAFF

D: .
V: TRBV7-2
size: .
J: TRBJ2-3
DNA: TGTGCCAGCAGCTTCCAGGACTCCCTTTCAGATACGCAGTATTTT
CDR3: CASSFQDSLSDTQYF

D: TRBD2
V: TRBV7-2
size: once
J: TRBJ2-3
DNA: TGTGCCAGCAGCTCCCTCCTAGCGGGGGGTCTTGATACGCAGTATTTT
CDR3: CASSSLLAGGLDTQYF

D: TRBD2
V: TRBV30
size: .
J: TRBJ2-5
DNA: TGTGCCTGGAGTTGGCGGGAGGGGGGAGAGACCCAGTACTTC
CDR3: CAWSWREGGETQYF

D: TRBD1
V: TRBV10-1
size: few
J: TRBJ1-2
DNA: TGCGCCAGCAGGGAAGGCCGGGACAGGGGGAACGATGGCTACACCTTC
CDR3: CASREGRDRGNDGYTF

D: .
V: TRBV20-1
size: .
J: TRBJ1-5
DNA: TGCAGTGCTATTGAGATCGGGGTCCCCAATCAGCCCCAGCATTTT
CDR3: CSAIEIGVPNQPQHF

D: TRBD2
V: TRBV5-6
size: few
J: TRBJ2-7
DNA: TGTGCCAGCAGCCTTAGGGGTAGCGGGAATCTATACGAGCAGTACTTC
CDR3: CASSLRGSGNLYEQYF

D: TRBD1
V: TRBV19
size: few
J: TRBJ1-5
DNA: TGTGCCAGTAGTATGTCTGGGACAGGGTGGAATCAGCCCCAGCATTTT
CDR3: CASSMSGTGWNQPQHF

D: TRBD2
V: TRBV6-5
size: .
J: TRBJ2-1
DNA: TGTGCCACTCAGGACGGGGAGGGCAATGAGCAGTTCTTC
CDR3: CATQDGEGNEQFF

D: TRBD1
V: TRBV7-3
size: .
J: TRBJ2-2
DNA: TGTGCCAGCAGCTTACGACAGGGGGCACTCGTCGGGGAGCTGTTTTTT
CDR3: CASSLRQGALVGELFF

D: TRBD2
V: TRBV5-1
size: .
J: TRBJ2-3
DNA: TGCGCCTCCCGGGGGCTAGCGGGGACAGATACGCAGTATTTT
CDR3: CASRGLAGTDTQYF

D: TRBD1
V: TRBV5-1
size: few
J: TRBJ2-1
DNA: TGCGCCAGCAGCAGGACAGGGGATAGGTCCTACAATGAGCAGTTCTTC
CDR3: CASSRTGDRSYNEQFF

D: TRBD2
V: TRBV5-1
size: .
J: TRBJ2-7
DNA: TGCGCCAGCAGCCCCGGACTAGCGGGGGTCCACGAGCAGTACTTC
CDR3: CASSPGLAGVHEQYF